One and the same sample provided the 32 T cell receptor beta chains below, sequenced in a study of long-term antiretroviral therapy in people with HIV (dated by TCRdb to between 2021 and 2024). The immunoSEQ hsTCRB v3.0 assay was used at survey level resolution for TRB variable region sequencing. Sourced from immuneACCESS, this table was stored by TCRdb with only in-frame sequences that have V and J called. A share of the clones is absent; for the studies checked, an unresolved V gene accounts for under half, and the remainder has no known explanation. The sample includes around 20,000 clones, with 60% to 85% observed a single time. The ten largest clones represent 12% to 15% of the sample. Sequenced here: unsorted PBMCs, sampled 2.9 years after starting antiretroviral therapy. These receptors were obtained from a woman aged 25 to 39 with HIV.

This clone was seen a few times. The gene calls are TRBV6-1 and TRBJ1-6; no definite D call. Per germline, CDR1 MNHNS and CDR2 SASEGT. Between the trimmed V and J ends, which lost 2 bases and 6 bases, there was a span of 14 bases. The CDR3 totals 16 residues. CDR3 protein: CASSELPGLINSPLHF. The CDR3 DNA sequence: TGTGCCAGCAGTGAACTTCCAGGCCTGATTAATTCACCCCTCCACTTT.

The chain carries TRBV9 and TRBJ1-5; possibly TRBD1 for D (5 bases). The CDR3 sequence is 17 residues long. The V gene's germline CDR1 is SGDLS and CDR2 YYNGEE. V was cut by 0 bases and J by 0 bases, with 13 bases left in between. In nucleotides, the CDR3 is TGTGCCAGCAGCGTAGGTTCGGGGGGTATTAGCAATCAGCCCCAGCATTTT. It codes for CASSVGSGGISNQPQHF.

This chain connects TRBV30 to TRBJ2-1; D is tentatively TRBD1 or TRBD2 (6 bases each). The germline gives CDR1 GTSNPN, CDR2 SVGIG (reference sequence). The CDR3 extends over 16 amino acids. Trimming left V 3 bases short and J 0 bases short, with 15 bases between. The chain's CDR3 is CAWSETGATSYNEQFF. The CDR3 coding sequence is TGTGCCTGGAGCGAAACGGGGGCCACCTCCTACAATGAGCAGTTCTTC.

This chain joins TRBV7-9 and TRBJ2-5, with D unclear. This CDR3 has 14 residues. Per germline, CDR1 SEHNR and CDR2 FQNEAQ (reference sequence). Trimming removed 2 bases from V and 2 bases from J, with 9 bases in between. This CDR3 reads CASSLPSTQETQYF. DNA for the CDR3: TGTGCCAGCAGCTTACCCTCTACTCAAGAGACCCAGTACTTC.

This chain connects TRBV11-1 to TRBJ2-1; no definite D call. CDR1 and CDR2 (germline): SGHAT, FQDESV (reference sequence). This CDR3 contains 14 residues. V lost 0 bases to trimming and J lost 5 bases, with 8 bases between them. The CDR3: CASSLARFDNEQFF. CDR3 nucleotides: TGTGCCAGCAGCTTAGCGCGATTCGACAATGAGCAGTTCTTC.

As DNA, the CDR3 is TGCAGCGTTGAATTTGTGGGGGGCGGCTACACCTTC. Its protein is CSVEFVGGGYTF. The V and J genes are TRBV29-1 and TRBJ1-2; TRBD1 might be the D (6 bases). This CDR3 has 12 amino acids. Germline V lookup: CDR1 SQVTM, CDR2 ANQGSEA. V shed 2 bases and J shed 8 bases, with 12 bases lying between them.

This CDR3 is CASTSREGGRGETQYF. As DNA, the CDR3 is TGTGCCAGCACCTCCAGGGAGGGGGGGAGGGGAGAGACCCAGTACTTC. This rearrangement joins TRBV11-2 to TRBJ2-5, with D maybe TRBD2 (7 bases). This CDR3 contains 16 residues. Trimming pared 7 bases from V and 4 bases from J, leaving 22 bases between. Germline CDR1 is SGHAT and CDR2 is FQNNGV.

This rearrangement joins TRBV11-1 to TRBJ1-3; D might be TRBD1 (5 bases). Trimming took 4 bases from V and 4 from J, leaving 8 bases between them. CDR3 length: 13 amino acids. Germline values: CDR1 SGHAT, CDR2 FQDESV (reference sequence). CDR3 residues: CASSWDGGNTIYF. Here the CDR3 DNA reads TGTGCCAGCAGCTGGGACGGAGGAAACACCATATATTTT.

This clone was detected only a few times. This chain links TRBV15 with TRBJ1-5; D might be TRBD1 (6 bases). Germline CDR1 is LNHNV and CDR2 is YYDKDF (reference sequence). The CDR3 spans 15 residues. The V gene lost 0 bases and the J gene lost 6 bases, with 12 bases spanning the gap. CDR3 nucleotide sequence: TGTGCCACCAGCAGAGATGCAGGGGACGGTCAGCCCCAGCATTTT. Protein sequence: CATSRDAGDGQPQHF.

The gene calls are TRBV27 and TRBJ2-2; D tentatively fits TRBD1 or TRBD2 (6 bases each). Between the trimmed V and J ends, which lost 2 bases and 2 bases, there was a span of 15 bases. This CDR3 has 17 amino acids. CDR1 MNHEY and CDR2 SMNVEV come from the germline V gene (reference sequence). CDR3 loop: CASSLQIRGHNTGELFF. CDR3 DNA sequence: TGTGCCAGCAGTTTACAGATCCGGGGGCATAACACCGGGGAGCTGTTTTTT.

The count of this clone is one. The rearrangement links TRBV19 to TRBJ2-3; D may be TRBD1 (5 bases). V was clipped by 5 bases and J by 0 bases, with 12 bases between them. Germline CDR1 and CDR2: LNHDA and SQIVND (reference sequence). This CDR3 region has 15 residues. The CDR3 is CASSEQASSTDTQYF. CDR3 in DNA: TGTGCCAGTAGTGAACAGGCTTCTAGCACAGATACGCAGTATTTT.

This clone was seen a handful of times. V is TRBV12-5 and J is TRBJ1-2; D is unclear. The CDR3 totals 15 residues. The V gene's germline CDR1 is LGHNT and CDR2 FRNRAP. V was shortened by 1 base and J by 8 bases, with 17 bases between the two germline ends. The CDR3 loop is CASGLEIYSLDGYTF. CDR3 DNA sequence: TGTGCTAGTGGTTTGGAAATCTACAGCCTGGACGGCTACACCTTC.

This CDR3 is CSASTGGNTEAFF. Written as DNA, the CDR3 is TGCAGCGCTTCGACAGGGGGCAACACTGAAGCTTTCTTT. The V and J genes are TRBV29-1 and TRBJ1-1, with 10 bases lining up with TRBD1. The CDR3 sequence is 13 residues long. The V segment lost 7 bases and the J segment 2 bases; nucleotides outside the gene matches: 4. From germline, CDR1 is SQVTM and CDR2 ANQGSEA.

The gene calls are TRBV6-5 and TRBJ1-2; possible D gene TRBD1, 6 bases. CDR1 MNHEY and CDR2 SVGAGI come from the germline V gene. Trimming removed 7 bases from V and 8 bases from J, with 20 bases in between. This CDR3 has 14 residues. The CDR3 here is CASTPGTRASGYTF. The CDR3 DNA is TGTGCCAGCACCCCCGGGACACGCGCTAGCGGCTACACCTTC.

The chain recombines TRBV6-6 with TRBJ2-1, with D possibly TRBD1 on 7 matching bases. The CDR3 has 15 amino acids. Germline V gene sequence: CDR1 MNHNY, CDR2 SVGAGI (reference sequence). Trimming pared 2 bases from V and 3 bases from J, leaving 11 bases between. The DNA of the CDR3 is TGTGCCAGCAGTTACAACAGGGGAGGCTACAATGAGCAGTTCTTC. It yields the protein CASSYNRGGYNEQFF.

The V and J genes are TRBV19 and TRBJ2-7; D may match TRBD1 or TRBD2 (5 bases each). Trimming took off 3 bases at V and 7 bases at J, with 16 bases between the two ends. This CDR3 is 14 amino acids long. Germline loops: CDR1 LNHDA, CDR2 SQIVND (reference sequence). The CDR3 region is CASSIGTVLREQYF. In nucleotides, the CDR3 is TGTGCCAGTAGTATCGGGACGGTTCTGCGGGAGCAGTACTTC.

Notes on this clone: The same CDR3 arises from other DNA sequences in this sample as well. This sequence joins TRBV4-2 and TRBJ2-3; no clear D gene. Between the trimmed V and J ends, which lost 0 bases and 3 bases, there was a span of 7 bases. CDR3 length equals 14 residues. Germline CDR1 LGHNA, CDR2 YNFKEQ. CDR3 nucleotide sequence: TGTGCCAGCAGCCAAGATTGGTCGACAGATACGCAGTATTTT. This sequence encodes CASSQDWSTDTQYF.

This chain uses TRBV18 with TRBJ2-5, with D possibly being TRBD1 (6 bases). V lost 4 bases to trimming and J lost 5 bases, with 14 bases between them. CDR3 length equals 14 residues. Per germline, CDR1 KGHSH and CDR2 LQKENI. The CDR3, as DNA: TGTGCCAGCTCACAGCAGGGGCTCCCTGAGACCCAGTACTTC. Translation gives CASSQQGLPETQYF.

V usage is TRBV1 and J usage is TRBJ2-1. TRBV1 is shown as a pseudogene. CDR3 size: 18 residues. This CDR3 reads CTSSHSTRGPPSYNEQFF. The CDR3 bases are TGCACCAGCAGCCATTCCACCCGGGGGCCTCCTTCCTACAATGAGCAGTTCTTC.

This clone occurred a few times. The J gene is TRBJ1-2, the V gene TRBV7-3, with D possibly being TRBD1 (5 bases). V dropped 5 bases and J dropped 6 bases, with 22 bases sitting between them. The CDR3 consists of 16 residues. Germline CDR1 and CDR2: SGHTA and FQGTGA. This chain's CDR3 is CASSPAWNRDPDGYTF. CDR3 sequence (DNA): TGTGCCAGCAGCCCCGCGTGGAATAGGGACCCAGATGGCTACACCTTC.

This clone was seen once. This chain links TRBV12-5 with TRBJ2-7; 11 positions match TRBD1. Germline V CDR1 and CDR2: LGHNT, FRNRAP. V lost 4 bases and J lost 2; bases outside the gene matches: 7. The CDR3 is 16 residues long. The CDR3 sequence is CASGSTGTGGTYEQYF. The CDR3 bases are TGTGCTAGTGGTTCTACCGGGACAGGGGGTACCTACGAGCAGTACTTC.

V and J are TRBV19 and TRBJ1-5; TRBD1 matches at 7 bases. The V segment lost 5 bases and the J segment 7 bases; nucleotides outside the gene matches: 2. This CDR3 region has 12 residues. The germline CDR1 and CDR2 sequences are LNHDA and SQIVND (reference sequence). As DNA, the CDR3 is TGTGCCAGTAGTGACAGGGAACAGCCCCAGCATTTT. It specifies CASSDREQPQHF.

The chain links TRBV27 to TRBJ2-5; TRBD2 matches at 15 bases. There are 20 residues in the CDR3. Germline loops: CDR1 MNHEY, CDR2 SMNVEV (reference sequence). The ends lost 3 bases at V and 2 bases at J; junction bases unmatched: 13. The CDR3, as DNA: TGTGCCAGCAGTTTCCGACCCAGGACTAGCGGGGGGGCACAGCAAGAGACCCAGTACTTC. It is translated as CASSFRPRTSGGAQQETQYF.

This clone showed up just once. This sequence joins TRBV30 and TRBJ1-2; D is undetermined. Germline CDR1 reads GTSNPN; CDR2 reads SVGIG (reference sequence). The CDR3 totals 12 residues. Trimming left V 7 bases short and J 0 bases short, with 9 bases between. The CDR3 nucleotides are TGTGCCTCCCTGGGGTCTAACTATGGCTACACCTTC. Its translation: CASLGSNYGYTF.

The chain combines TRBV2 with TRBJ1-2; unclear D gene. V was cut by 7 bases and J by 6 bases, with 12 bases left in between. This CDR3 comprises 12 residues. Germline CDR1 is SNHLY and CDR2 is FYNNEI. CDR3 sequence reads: CASILTRNGYTF. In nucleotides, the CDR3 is TGTGCCAGCATTTTGACACGTAATGGCTACACCTTC.

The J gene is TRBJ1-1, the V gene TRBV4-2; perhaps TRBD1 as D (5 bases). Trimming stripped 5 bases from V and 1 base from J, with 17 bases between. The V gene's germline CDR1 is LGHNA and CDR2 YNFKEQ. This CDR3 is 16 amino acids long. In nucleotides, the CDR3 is TGTGCCAGCAGCTTACGCAATCAGGGTTGGAACACTGAAGCTTTCTTT. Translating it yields CASSLRNQGWNTEAFF.

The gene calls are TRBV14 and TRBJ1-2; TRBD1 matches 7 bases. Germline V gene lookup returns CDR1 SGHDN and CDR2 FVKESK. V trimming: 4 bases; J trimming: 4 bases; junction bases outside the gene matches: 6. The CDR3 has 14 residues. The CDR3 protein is CASSRGTAGYGYTF. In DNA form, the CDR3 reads TGTGCCAGCAGCCGAGGGACAGCGGGCTATGGCTACACCTTC.

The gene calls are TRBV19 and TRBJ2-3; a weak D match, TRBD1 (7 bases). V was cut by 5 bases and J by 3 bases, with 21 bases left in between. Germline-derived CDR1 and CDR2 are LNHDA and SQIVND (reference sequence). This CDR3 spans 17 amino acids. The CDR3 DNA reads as TGTGCCAGTAGTCTCCAGGGGGGTGTGGTACGGACAGATACGCAGTATTTT. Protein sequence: CASSLQGGVVRTDTQYF.

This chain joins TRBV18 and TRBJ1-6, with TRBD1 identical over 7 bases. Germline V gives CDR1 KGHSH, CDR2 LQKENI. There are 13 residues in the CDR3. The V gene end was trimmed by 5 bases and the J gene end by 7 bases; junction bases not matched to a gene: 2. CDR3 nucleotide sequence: TGTGCCAGCTCAGGGGACAGAAATTCACCCCTCCACTTT. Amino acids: CASSGDRNSPLHF.

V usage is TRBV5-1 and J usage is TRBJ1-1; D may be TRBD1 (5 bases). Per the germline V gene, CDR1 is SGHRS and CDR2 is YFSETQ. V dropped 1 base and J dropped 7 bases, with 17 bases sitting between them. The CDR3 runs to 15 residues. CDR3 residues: CASSLWGREGDEAFF. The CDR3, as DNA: TGCGCCAGCAGCTTGTGGGGCAGGGAGGGTGATGAAGCTTTCTTT.

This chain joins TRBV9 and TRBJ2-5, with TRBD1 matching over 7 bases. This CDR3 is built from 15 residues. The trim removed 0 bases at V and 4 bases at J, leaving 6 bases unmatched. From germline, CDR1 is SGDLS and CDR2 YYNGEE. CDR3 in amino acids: CASSVATGAGETQYF. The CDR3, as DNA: TGTGCCAGCAGCGTAGCTACAGGGGCGGGAGAGACCCAGTACTTC. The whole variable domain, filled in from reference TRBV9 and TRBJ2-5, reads DSGVTQTPKHLITATGQRVTLRCSPRSGDLSVYWYQQSLDQGLQFLIQYYNGEERAKGNILERFSAQQFPDLHSELNLSSLELGDSALYFCASSVATGAGETQYFGPGTRLLVL.

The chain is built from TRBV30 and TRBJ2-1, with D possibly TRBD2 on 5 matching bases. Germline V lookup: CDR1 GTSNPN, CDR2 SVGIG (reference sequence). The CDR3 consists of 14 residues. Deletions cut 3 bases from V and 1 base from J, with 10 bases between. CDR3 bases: TGTGCCTGGAGCTCCGGGGTATCCTACAATGAGCAGTTCTTC. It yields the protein CAWSSGVSYNEQFF. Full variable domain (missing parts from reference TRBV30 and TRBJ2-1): SQTIHQWPATLVQPVGSPLSLECTVEGTSNPNLYWYRQAAGRGLQLLFYSVGIGQISSEVPQNLSASRPQDRQFILSSKKLLLSDSGFYLCAWSSGVSYNEQFFGPGTRLTVL.